This T cell receptor (beta chain) was identified in a study of Ad26.COV2.S vaccination and SARS-CoV-2 variants. Treatment noted: over 15 received Ad26.COV2.S at low or high dose, single or two shots; roughly five received placebo; per-sample allocation not given. Repertoires come from day 63 after the first vaccine or placebo injection. The assay was immunoSEQ multiplex PCR, and TCRdb's table has in-frame clones only and misses some. The profile shows around 300,000 clones, 88% of them singletons. V dropped 4 bases and J dropped 2; count of bases not matched to a gene: 7. Germline CDR1 SGDLS, CDR2 YYNGEE. The CDR3 is made up of 15 amino acids.

Sequenced here: peripheral blood, sampled in a trial of Ad26.COV2.S vaccine versus placebo. This sequence was found in a person aged 18-60 years who received the Ad26.COV2.S COVID-19 vaccine or a placebo. The V call is TRBV9, the J call TRBJ1-2; 8 nucleotides match TRBD1. In nucleotides, the CDR3 is TGTGCCAGCAGCCTGGTCAGGGGGCCAAACTATGGCTACACCTTC. Encoded protein: CASSLVRGPNYGYTF. Drawing the rest from reference TRBV9 and TRBJ1-2, the complete variable domain is DSGVTQTPKHLITATGQRVTLRCSPRSGDLSVYWYQQSLDQGLQFLIQYYNGEERAKGNILERFSAQQFPDLHSELNLSSLELGDSALYFCASSLVRGPNYGYTFGSGTRLTVV.